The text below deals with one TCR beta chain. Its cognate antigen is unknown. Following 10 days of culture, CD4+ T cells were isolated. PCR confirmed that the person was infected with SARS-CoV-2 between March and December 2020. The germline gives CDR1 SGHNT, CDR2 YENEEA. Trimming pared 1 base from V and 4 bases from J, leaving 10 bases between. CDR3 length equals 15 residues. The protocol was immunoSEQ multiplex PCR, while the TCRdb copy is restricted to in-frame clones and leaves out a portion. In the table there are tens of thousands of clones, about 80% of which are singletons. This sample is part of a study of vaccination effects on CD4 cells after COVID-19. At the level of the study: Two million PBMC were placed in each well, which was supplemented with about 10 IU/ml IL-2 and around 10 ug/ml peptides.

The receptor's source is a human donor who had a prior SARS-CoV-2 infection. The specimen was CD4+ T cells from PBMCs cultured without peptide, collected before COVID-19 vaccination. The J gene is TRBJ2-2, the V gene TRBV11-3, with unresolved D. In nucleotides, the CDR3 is TGTGCCAGCAGCTTAGGGGGTTTTGGCACCGGGGAGCTGTTTTTT. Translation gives CASSLGGFGTGELFF.